Listed below are T cell receptor beta chains from one sample, sequenced in a study of T cells in Graves' hyperthyroidism and ophthalmopathy. TCRdb reprocessed the multiplex PCR reads with MiXCR, giving one entry per CDR3 protein. The profile shows hundreds of thousands of distinct CDR3 sequences, 20% to 25% of them singletons. Sequenced input: blood. These receptors all come from a woman aged 70-85 years with Graves' ophthalmopathy. Each CDR3 is given with its conserved first and last residue. The order of the fields is V gene, J gene, CDR3 protein.

TRBV9,TRBJ1-3,CASSVEDSSGNTIYF
TRBV7-9,TRBJ1-2,CASSLAQGRDGYTF
TRBV6-1,TRBJ2-3,CASSRAGKGADTQYF
TRBV12-3/TRBV12-4,TRBJ2-1,CASSRAGPREQFF
TRBV28,TRBJ2-2,CASRRVGTGELFF
TRBV29-1,TRBJ1-2,CSVIKGVPRGDGYTF
TRBV28,TRBJ2-7,CASSRGRVYEQYF
TRBV7-9,TRBJ2-7,CASSFSKDPTYEQYF
TRBV10-3,TRBJ2-5,CAISESRGPSQETQYF
TRBV15,TRBJ2-1,CATSRDYGTLGYNEQFF
TRBV6-2/TRBV6-3,TRBJ2-5,CASSYSRGGGTQYF
TRBV5-1,TRBJ1-2,CASSLWSGDSGYTF
TRBV12-3/TRBV12-4,TRBJ1-1,CASTLGSANTEAFF
TRBV2,TRBJ2-5,CASRGDRSSETQYF
TRBV20-1,TRBJ2-4,CSARDPLAPGLAGLVAKNIQYF
TRBV30,TRBJ1-5,CAWRGAGMSNQPQHF
TRBV7-2,TRBJ2-1,CASSPIPRGGGRQFF
TRBV6-2/TRBV6-3,TRBJ2-5,CASRGGQGGSETQYF
TRBV30,TRBJ1-5,CAWSVGQGNQPQHF
TRBV2,TRBJ2-7,CASRMGQRSYEQYF
TRBV27,TRBJ2-3,CASRPSGTLGDTQYF
TRBV6-5,TRBJ2-7,CASSYSGGGAGEQYF
TRBV24-1,TRBJ2-7,CATSERDARQYF
TRBV7-9,TRBJ1-2,CASSLVQGIDINYGYTF
TRBV27,TRBJ1-5,CASSMRSISNQPQHF
TRBV5-1,TRBJ2-1,CASSLWLAGGGNEQFF
TRBV30,TRBJ2-1,CAWVDTSDSYNEQFF
TRBV30,TRBJ2-1,CAWSGPGLGSRNEQFF
TRBV19,TRBJ2-7,CASRVSLGTYEQYF
TRBV20-1,TRBJ2-3,CSARAVGSGRAHYVDTQYF
TRBV18,TRBJ2-1,CASSPGLAGTDEQFF
TRBV2,TRBJ1-2,CASSEISINPTNYGYTF
TRBV12-3/TRBV12-4,TRBJ1-4,CASRGTEKLFF
TRBV24-1,TRBJ2-1,CATSQEGGQQFF
TRBV7-9,TRBJ1-1,CASSLGTGASTEAFF
TRBV19,TRBJ2-2,CASSIGRDFGELFF
TRBV19,TRBJ1-1,CASSKGQGTEAFF
TRBV10-3,TRBJ2-5,CAISVPGLVETQYF
TRBV19,TRBJ2-3,CASSISSGIWTDTQYF
TRBV12-3/TRBV12-4,TRBJ2-3,CASSLTRASSTDTQYF
TRBV3-1,TRBJ2-7,CASSRTLNAQYF
TRBV20-1,TRBJ1-1,CRGNGYTEAFF
TRBV28,-,CASSPGLAGGPNYNEQYF
TRBV7-2,TRBJ2-5,CASSLHPAGSQETQYF